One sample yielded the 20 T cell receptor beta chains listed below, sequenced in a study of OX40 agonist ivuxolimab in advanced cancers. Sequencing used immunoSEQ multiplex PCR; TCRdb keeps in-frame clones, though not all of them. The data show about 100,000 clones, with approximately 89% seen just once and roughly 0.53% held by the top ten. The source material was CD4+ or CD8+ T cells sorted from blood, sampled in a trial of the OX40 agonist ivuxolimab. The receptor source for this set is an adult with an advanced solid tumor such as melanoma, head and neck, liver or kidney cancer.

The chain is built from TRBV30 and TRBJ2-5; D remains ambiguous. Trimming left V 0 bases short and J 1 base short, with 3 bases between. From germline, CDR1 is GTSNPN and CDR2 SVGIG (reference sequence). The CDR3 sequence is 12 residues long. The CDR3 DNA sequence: TGTGCCTGGAGTGTTAGCCAAGAGACCCAGTACTTC. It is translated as CAWSVSQETQYF.

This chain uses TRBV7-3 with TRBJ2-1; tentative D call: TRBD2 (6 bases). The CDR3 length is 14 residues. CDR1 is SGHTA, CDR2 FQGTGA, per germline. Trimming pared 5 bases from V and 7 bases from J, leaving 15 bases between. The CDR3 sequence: CASSAQVAGNEQFF. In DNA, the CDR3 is TGTGCCAGCAGCGCCCAGGTCGCGGGGAATGAGCAGTTCTTC.

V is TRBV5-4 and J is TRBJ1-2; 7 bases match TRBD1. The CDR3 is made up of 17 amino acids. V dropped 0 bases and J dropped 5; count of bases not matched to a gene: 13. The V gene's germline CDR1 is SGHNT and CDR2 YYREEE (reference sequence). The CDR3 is CASSLGQPGQKFYGYTF. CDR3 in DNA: TGTGCCAGCAGCTTGGGGCAACCGGGACAGAAGTTTTATGGCTACACCTTC.

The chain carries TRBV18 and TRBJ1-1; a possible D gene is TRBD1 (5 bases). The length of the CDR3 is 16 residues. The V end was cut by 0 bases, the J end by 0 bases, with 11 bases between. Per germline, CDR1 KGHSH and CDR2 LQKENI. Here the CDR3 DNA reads TGTGCCAGCTCACCACCGCAGGGTATCATGAACACTGAAGCTTTCTTT. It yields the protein CASSPPQGIMNTEAFF.

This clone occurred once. The CDR3 sequence: CASSYPQGSYQETQYF. CDR3 bases: TGTGCCAGCAGTTACCCCCAGGGGTCGTACCAAGAGACCCAGTACTTC. This rearrangement joins TRBV28 to TRBJ2-5; D is possibly TRBD1 (6 bases). In germline, CDR1 is MDHEN, CDR2 SYDVKM. The CDR3 extends over 16 amino acids. V was trimmed by 4 bases and J by 0 bases, leaving 15 bases between them.

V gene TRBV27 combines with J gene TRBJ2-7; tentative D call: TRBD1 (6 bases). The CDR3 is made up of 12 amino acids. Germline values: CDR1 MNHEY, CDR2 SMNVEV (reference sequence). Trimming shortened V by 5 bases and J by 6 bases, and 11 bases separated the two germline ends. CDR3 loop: CASSRGIGEQYF. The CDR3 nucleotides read TGTGCCAGCAGTAGGGGGATTGGCGAGCAGTACTTC.

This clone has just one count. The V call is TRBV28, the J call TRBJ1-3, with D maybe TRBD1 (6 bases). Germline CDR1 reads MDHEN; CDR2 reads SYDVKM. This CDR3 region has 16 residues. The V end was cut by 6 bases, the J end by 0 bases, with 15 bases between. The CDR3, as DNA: TGTGCCAGCAGAACCGGGACACCTTACTCTGGAAACACCATATATTTT. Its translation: CASRTGTPYSGNTIYF.

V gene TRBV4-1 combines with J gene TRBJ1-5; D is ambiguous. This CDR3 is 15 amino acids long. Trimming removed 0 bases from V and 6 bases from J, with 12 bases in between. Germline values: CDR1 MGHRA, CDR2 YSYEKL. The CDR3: CASSQELGFGQPQHF. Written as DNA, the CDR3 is TGCGCCAGCAGCCAAGAACTAGGGTTTGGTCAGCCCCAGCATTTT.

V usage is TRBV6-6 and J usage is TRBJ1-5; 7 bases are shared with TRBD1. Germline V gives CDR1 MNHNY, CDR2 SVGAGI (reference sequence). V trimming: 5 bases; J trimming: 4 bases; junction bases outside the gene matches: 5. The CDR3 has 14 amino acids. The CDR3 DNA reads TGTGCCAGCAGTGCGGACAGGTCTAATCAGCCCCAGCATTTT. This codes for CASSADRSNQPQHF.

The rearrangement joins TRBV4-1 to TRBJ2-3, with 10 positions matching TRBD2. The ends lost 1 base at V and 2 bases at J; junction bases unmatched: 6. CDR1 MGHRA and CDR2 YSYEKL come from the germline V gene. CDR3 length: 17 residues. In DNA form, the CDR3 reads TGCGCCAGCAGCCAAGGGGCGACTAGCGGGTACACAGATACGCAGTATTTT. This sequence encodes CASSQGATSGYTDTQYF.

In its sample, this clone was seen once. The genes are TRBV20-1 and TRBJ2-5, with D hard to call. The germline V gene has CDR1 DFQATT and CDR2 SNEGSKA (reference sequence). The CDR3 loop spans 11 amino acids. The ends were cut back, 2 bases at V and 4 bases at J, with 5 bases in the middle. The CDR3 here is CSARLGETQYF. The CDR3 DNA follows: TGCAGTGCTAGATTAGGAGAGACCCAGTACTTC.

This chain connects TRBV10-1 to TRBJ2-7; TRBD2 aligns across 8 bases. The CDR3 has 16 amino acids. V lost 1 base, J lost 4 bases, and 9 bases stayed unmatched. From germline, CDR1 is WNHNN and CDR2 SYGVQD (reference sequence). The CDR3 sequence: CASSEYGLAGPYEQYF. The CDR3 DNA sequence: TGCGCCAGCAGTGAGTATGGATTAGCGGGACCTTACGAGCAGTACTTC.

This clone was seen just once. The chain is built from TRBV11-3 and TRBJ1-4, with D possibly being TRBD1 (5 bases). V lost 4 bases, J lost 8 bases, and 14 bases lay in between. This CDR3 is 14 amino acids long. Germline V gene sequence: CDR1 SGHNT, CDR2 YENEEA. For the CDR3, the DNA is TGTGCCAGCAGCTGGGGCGCGACAAGGGAAAAACTGTTTTTT. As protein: CASSWGATREKLFF.

In DNA, the CDR3 is TGTGCCAGTAGGATCGGCCTAGCGGGAGGGCCGTACAATGAGCAGTTCTTC. Translation gives CASRIGLAGGPYNEQFF. The J gene is TRBJ2-1, the V gene TRBV19; 12 bases are shared with TRBD2. CDR1 is LNHDA, CDR2 SQIVND, per germline (reference sequence). V lost 6 bases and J lost 4; bases outside the gene matches: 10. The CDR3 sequence is 17 residues long.

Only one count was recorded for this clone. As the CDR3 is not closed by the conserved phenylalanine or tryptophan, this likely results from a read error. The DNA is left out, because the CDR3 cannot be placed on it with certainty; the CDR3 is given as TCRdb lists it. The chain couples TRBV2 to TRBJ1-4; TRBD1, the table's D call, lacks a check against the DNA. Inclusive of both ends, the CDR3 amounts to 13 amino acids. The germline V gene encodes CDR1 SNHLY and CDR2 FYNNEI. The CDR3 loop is CASSEVYGQGIMY.

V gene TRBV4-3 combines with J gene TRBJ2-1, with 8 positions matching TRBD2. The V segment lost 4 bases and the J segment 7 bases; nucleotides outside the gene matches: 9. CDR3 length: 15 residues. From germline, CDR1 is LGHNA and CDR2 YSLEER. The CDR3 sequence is CASSRREGAENEQFF. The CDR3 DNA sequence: TGCGCCAGCAGCCGTCGGGAGGGCGCAGAGAATGAGCAGTTCTTC.

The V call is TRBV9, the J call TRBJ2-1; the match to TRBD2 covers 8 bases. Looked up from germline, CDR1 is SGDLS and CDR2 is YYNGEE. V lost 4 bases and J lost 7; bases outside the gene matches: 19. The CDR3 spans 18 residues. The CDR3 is CASSPDPSGSLSFNEQFF. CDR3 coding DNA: TGTGCCAGCAGCCCCGACCCGAGCGGGAGCCTTAGCTTTAATGAGCAGTTCTTC.

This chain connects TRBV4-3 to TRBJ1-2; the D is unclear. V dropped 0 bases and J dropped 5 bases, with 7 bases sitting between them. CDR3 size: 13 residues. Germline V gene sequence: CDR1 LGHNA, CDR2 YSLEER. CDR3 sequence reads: CASSQEPYYGYTF. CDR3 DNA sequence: TGCGCCAGCAGCCAAGAGCCTTATTATGGCTACACCTTC.

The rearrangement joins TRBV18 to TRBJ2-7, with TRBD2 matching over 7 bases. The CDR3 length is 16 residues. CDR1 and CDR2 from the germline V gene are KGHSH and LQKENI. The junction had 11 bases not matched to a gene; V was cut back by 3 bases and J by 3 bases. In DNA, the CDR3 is TGTGCCAGCTCACCTTTGGGTAGCGGGTCCCTCTACGAGCAGTACTTC. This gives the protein CASSPLGSGSLYEQYF.

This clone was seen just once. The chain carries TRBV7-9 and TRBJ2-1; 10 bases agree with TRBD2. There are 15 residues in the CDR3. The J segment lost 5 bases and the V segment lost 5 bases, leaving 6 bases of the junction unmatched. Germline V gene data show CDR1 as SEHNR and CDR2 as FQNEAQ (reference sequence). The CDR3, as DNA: TGTGCCAGCAGCCCGGGACTAGCGAACCACAATGAGCAGTTCTTC. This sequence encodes CASSPGLANHNEQFF.